These 9 T cell receptor beta chains originate from one sample sequenced in a study of OX40 agonist ivuxolimab in advanced cancers. Data came from immunoSEQ multiplex PCR; TCRdb stores just in-frame clones and leaves some out. The sample lists roughly 80,000 clones, about nine tenths occurring once. The specimen comprised CD4+ or CD8+ T cells sorted from blood, sampled in a trial of the OX40 agonist ivuxolimab. All receptors come from an adult with an advanced solid tumor such as melanoma, head and neck, liver or kidney cancer.

J is TRBJ1-1 and V is TRBV10-1; 9 nucleotides align to TRBD1. Germline CDR1 WNHNN, CDR2 SYGVQD (reference sequence). Trimming cost V 6 bases and J 1 base; bases outside gene matches: 3. The CDR3 has 14 amino acids. The CDR3 is CASSGQGRNTEAFF. The CDR3, as DNA: TGCGCCAGCAGCGGACAGGGGCGGAACACTGAAGCTTTCTTT.

The chain has TRBV10-3 and TRBJ2-1; 11 nucleotides match TRBD2. V was clipped by 1 base and J by 8 bases; unmatched bases: 13. Germline CDR1 is ENHRY and CDR2 is SYGVKD. The CDR3 contains 18 residues. The CDR3 region is CAISEYATSGAQFYEQFF. CDR3 in DNA: TGTGCCATCAGTGAGTATGCGACTAGCGGGGCGCAATTTTATGAGCAGTTCTTC.

This clone showed up just a few times. The rearrangement links TRBV13 to TRBJ1-4; 7 bases are a match to TRBD1. The CDR3 contains 16 residues. Looked up from germline, CDR1 is PRHDT and CDR2 is FYEKMQ (reference sequence). J was trimmed by 5 bases and V by 4 bases; bases with no gene match: 10. CDR3 in DNA: TGTGCCAGCAGCTCACTAAAGACAGGGCTGAATGAAAAACTGTTTTTT. Translating it yields CASSSLKTGLNEKLFF.

The V and J genes are TRBV7-2 and TRBJ2-3; perhaps TRBD2 as D (5 bases). The CDR3 runs 15 residues. Looked up from germline, CDR1 is SGHTA and CDR2 is FQGNSA. V was pared by 1 base and J by 1 base, with 9 bases between. The CDR3 DNA reads TGTGCCAGCAGCTTAGAACCCGGGGGCACAGATACGCAGTATTTT. Encoded protein: CASSLEPGGTDTQYF.

This rearrangement joins TRBV18 to TRBJ1-5; D is uncertain. The CDR3 runs 16 residues. V lost 0 bases and J lost 0, with 9 bases in between. Germline V gene data show CDR1 as KGHSH and CDR2 as LQKENI. DNA for the CDR3: TGTGCCAGCTCACCACCGAGGCCCCCTAGCAATCAGCCCCAGCATTTT. The encoded protein is CASSPPRPPSNQPQHF. The full variable domain, in which reference TRBV18 and TRBJ1-5 provide the parts outside the CDR3, is NAGVMQNPRHLVRRRGQEARLRCSPMKGHSHVYWYRQLPEEGLKFMVYLQKENIIDESGMPKERFSAEFPKEGPSILRIQQVVRGDSAAYFCASSPPRPPSNQPQHFGDGTRLSIL.

The chain links TRBV7-9 to TRBJ2-5; TRBD2 matches at 11 bases. J lost 2 bases, V lost 5 bases, and 7 bases had no gene match. Germline V gene data show CDR1 as SEHNR and CDR2 as FQNEAQ (reference sequence). The CDR3 is 16 amino acids. In DNA form, the CDR3 reads TGTGCCAGCAGCGAGGGGACTAGCGGCACACAAGAGACCCAGTACTTC. This sequence encodes CASSEGTSGTQETQYF.

This sequence joins TRBV1 and TRBJ2-7. TRBV1 is given as a pseudogene. The CDR3 consists of 11 residues. CDR3 residues: CTSSLFYEQYV. Written as DNA, the CDR3 is TGCACCAGCAGCCTTTTTTACGAGCAGTACGTC.

The rearrangement joins TRBV11-2 to TRBJ2-5, with D uncertain. CDR1 is SGHAT, CDR2 FQNNGV, per germline. Between the trimmed V and J ends, which lost 1 base and 0 bases, there was a span of 6 bases. The CDR3 length is 14 residues. CDR3 DNA sequence: TGTGCCAGCAGCTTAGGGGCAAACCAAGAGACCCAGTACTTC. It encodes CASSLGANQETQYF.

The chain employs TRBV27 and TRBJ1-1; TRBD1 agrees at 11 bases. The trim removed 1 base at V and 4 bases at J, leaving 2 bases unmatched. Germline CDR1 is MNHEY and CDR2 is SMNVEV (reference sequence). CDR3 length: 15 amino acids. The CDR3 loop reads CASSLFGTGGTEAFF. In DNA, the CDR3 is TGTGCCAGCAGTTTATTCGGGACAGGGGGCACTGAAGCTTTCTTT.